The 23 T cell receptor beta chains in this list originate from one sample, sequenced in a study of blood T cell repertoires in COVID-19. TCRdb's copy holds only in-frame clones and misses some; the assay was immunoSEQ multiplex PCR. Of 50,000 to 75,000 clones in the sample, around three quarters were seen once. The sequenced material came from peripheral blood. The receptors originated from a man aged 55 to 70 with acute or convalescent COVID-19.

The rearrangement joins TRBV9 to TRBJ2-7; 8 nucleotides align to TRBD2. The germline V gene encodes CDR1 SGDLS and CDR2 YYNGEE. The CDR3 extends over 15 amino acids. The J segment lost 4 bases and the V segment lost 4 bases, leaving 10 bases of the junction unmatched. CDR3 sequence reads: CASSPRASGFYEQYF. CDR3 DNA sequence: TGTGCCAGCAGCCCTCGGGCTAGCGGGTTTTACGAGCAGTACTTC.

For the CDR3, the DNA is TGTGCCAGCAGCCAGACCAGGGGATCCAACTATGGCTACACCTTC. Protein product: CASSQTRGSNYGYTF. V usage is TRBV7-6 and J usage is TRBJ1-2; D is possibly TRBD1 (6 bases). This CDR3 spans 15 amino acids. Germline V gene data show CDR1 as SGHVS and CDR2 as FNYEAQ. V was cut by 5 bases and J by 2 bases, with 15 bases left in between.

The genes are TRBV9 and TRBJ2-1; possibly TRBD2 for D (6 bases). In germline, CDR1 is SGDLS, CDR2 YYNGEE. CDR3 length: 15 residues. The V end lost 2 bases, the J end lost 11 bases, and 20 bases lay between the germline ends. The CDR3 here is CASSVGPGLRKKQFF. The CDR3 nucleotides read TGTGCCAGCAGCGTGGGCCCGGGACTCAGAAAAAAGCAGTTCTTC.

The genes are TRBV25-1 and TRBJ2-1; TRBD1 matches 9 bases. The CDR3 spans 17 residues. Germline V gene lookup returns CDR1 MGHDK and CDR2 SYGVNS. With V trimmed by 1 base and J by 7 bases, 11 bases remained unmatched. The CDR3 here is CASSESRGTGRRNEQFF. Here the CDR3 DNA reads TGTGCCAGCAGTGAATCTAGGGGGACAGGGAGACGAAATGAGCAGTTCTTC.

The chain links TRBV27 to TRBJ1-2; 9 positions agree with TRBD1. Germline V lookup: CDR1 MNHEY, CDR2 SMNVEV (reference sequence). The trim removed 5 bases at V and 2 bases at J, leaving 3 bases unmatched. This CDR3 contains 14 residues. CDR3 protein: CASSPGTGNYGYTF. CDR3 coding DNA: TGTGCCAGCAGTCCCGGGACAGGGAACTATGGCTACACCTTC.

J is TRBJ2-1 and V is TRBV28; 7 bases line up with TRBD2. V shed 7 bases and J 5 bases; nucleotides not matched to a gene: 11. Germline loops: CDR1 MDHEN, CDR2 SYDVKM. The CDR3 is made up of 15 amino acids. For the CDR3, the DNA is TGTGCCAGCACTCGGGGGGACCGAAGGGACAATGAGCAGTTCTTC. This codes for CASTRGDRRDNEQFF.

This chain uses TRBV7-2 with TRBJ1-1; 8 nucleotides line up with TRBD1. Losses at the gene ends were 3 bases for V and 1 base for J; bases not matched to a gene: 1. Germline CDR1 is SGHTA and CDR2 is FQGNSA. This CDR3 has 14 amino acids. The CDR3, as DNA: TGTGCCAGCAGCTTCCAGGGGGCGAACACTGAAGCTTTCTTT. Protein: CASSFQGANTEAFF.

The gene calls are TRBV21-1 and TRBJ1-3. TRBV21-1 constitutes a pseudogene. The CDR3 is 14 residues long. CDR3 DNA: TGTGCCAGCAGATCGGGACTCTCTGGAAACACCATATATTTT. Its protein product is CASRSGLSGNTIYF.

In DNA, the CDR3 is TGTGCCAGCAGTTTATTAGGGAGGGGCAACAATCAGCCCCAGCATTTT. Residues: CASSLLGRGNNQPQHF. This sequence joins TRBV28 and TRBJ1-5; possibly TRBD1 for D (5 bases). The CDR3 has 16 residues. The V end was cut by 1 base, the J end by 3 bases, with 13 bases between. Germline lookup yields CDR1 MDHEN and CDR2 SYDVKM.

The chain is built from TRBV13 and TRBJ2-1; the D gene is possibly TRBD1 (5 bases). The germline V gene has CDR1 PRHDT and CDR2 FYEKMQ (reference sequence). Trimming shortened V by 2 bases and J by 5 bases, and 10 bases separated the two germline ends. This CDR3 region has 14 residues. In DNA form, the CDR3 reads TGTGCCAGCAGCTTACAGGGCGGTCACAATGAGCAGTTCTTC. Protein: CASSLQGGHNEQFF.

The J gene is TRBJ2-7, the V gene TRBV5-4, with TRBD2 matching over 13 bases. V was pared by 3 bases and J by 4 bases, with 4 bases of the junction left unmatched. This CDR3 comprises 15 residues. Germline V gives CDR1 SGHNT, CDR2 YYREEE (reference sequence). In DNA, the CDR3 is TGTGCCAGCAGCTCCGGGACTAGCGGGAATTACGAGCAGTACTTC. It codes for CASSSGTSGNYEQYF.

A few counts support this clone. The CDR3 protein is CASSRGGQGGIAEAFF. DNA for the CDR3: TGTGCCAGCAGCCGGGGCGGACAGGGGGGAATCGCTGAAGCTTTCTTT. V gene TRBV5-4 combines with J gene TRBJ1-1; 10 nucleotides agree with TRBD1. Losses at the gene ends were 4 bases for V and 6 bases for J; bases not matched to a gene: 12. The germline gives CDR1 SGHNT, CDR2 YYREEE (reference sequence). The CDR3 has 16 amino acids.

The CDR3 here is CASRVGPNTEAFF. As DNA, the CDR3 is TGTGCCAGCAGGGTGGGCCCCAACACTGAAGCTTTCTTT. The chain recombines TRBV2 with TRBJ1-1; D remains ambiguous. The germline V and J ends were trimmed by 6 bases and 2 bases, with 10 bases remaining between them. The CDR3 has 13 amino acids. Germline CDR1 is SNHLY and CDR2 is FYNNEI.

V gene TRBV28 combines with J gene TRBJ2-7; 9 bases are shared with TRBD2. The CDR3 totals 16 residues. Germline trimming cut 6 bases from V and 2 bases from J; bases unmatched to any gene: 11. The V gene's germline CDR1 is MDHEN and CDR2 SYDVKM. Here the CDR3 reads CASSTQREAFPYEQYF. The CDR3 DNA reads TGTGCCAGCAGCACTCAGCGGGAGGCCTTCCCCTACGAGCAGTACTTC.

The chain has TRBV7-3 and TRBJ1-1; tentative D call: TRBD1 (6 bases). Germline assignment: CDR1 SGHTA and CDR2 FQGTGA. V shed 5 bases and J shed 8 bases, with 15 bases lying between them. This CDR3 region has 13 residues. The CDR3 sequence: CASSLQGRGEAFF. CDR3 DNA: TGTGCCAGCAGCCTCCAGGGGCGCGGAGAAGCTTTCTTT.

This chain joins TRBV30 and TRBJ1-6, with unresolved D. Germline CDR1 reads GTSNPN; CDR2 reads SVGIG (reference sequence). This CDR3 spans 15 amino acids. Trimming removed 3 bases from V and 7 bases from J, with 16 bases in between. CDR3 in amino acids: CAWRALAPNNSPLHF. CDR3 nucleotides: TGTGCCTGGAGAGCCTTAGCGCCTAACAATTCACCCCTCCACTTT.

The chain has TRBV4-1 and TRBJ1-2; 7 nucleotides align to TRBD1. CDR1 is MGHRA and CDR2 is YSYEKL in the germline V gene. The length of the CDR3 is 16 residues. Unmatched junction bases numbered 13, after V lost 1 base and J lost 8 bases. The chain's CDR3 is CASSQGKFTGDGGYTF. DNA of the CDR3: TGCGCCAGCAGCCAAGGGAAGTTTACAGGGGATGGAGGCTACACCTTC.

This chain joins TRBV18 and TRBJ2-5; D remains ambiguous. The V end was cut by 1 base, the J end by 5 bases, with 5 bases between. From germline, CDR1 is KGHSH and CDR2 LQKENI. The CDR3 spans 12 residues. The chain's CDR3 is CASSPREETQYF. The CDR3 DNA reads as TGTGCCAGCTCACCACGCGAGGAGACCCAGTACTTC.

CDR3 nucleotide sequence: TGTGCCAGCAGCTTAAAGTATAGTTCGAGCACCGGGGAGCTGTTTTTT. Protein product: CASSLKYSSSTGELFF. The rearrangement links TRBV7-2 to TRBJ2-2, with D unclear. The V end was cut by 2 bases, the J end by 4 bases, with 14 bases between. The CDR3 contains 16 residues. Germline values: CDR1 SGHTA, CDR2 FQGNSA.

The chain recombines TRBV3-1 (or the pseudogene TRBV3-2) with TRBJ2-3; 7 bases are a match to TRBD2. With V trimmed by 2 bases and J by 0 bases, 2 bases remained unmatched. Germline CDR1 and CDR2: LGHDT and YNNKEL (reference sequence). The CDR3 sequence is 15 residues long. CDR3: CASSQNSGSTDTQYF. The CDR3 bases are TGTGCCAGCAGCCAAAATAGCGGGAGCACAGATACGCAGTATTTT.

The chain uses TRBV9 and TRBJ2-1; possible D gene TRBD2, 7 bases. V was clipped by 3 bases and J by 7 bases, with 20 bases between them. Germline loops: CDR1 SGDLS, CDR2 YYNGEE. The CDR3 extends over 16 amino acids. The CDR3 region has the DNA TGTGCCAGCAGCGCGAGAGGGGGGGCCTGGTTAAATGAGCAGTTCTTC. It is translated as CASSARGGAWLNEQFF.

V is TRBV19 and J is TRBJ1-5, with D perhaps TRBD1 (5 bases). The V and J ends lost 4 bases and 0 bases respectively, with 10 bases between them. From germline, CDR1 is LNHDA and CDR2 SQIVND (reference sequence). The CDR3 spans 15 residues. DNA of the CDR3: TGTGCCAGTAGTACCCGACAGTATAGCAATCAGCCCCAGCATTTT. Amino acids: CASSTRQYSNQPQHF.

V is TRBV7-9 and J is TRBJ2-1; 9 bases map to TRBD2. V dropped 7 bases and J dropped 7; count of bases not matched to a gene: 8. From germline, CDR1 is SEHNR and CDR2 FQNEAQ (reference sequence). CDR3 length: 14 amino acids. The CDR3 DNA reads TGTGCCAGCATTGTGGCGGGAGGGCAAAATGAGCAGTTCTTC. It translates to CASIVAGGQNEQFF. The complete variable domain, with remaining parts taken from reference TRBV7-9 and TRBJ2-1, reads DTGVSQNPRHKITKRGQNVTFRCDPISEHNRLYWYRQTLGQGPEFLTYFQNEAQLEKSRLLSDRFSAERPKGSFSTLEIQRTEQGDSAMYLCASIVAGGQNEQFFGPGTRLTVL.